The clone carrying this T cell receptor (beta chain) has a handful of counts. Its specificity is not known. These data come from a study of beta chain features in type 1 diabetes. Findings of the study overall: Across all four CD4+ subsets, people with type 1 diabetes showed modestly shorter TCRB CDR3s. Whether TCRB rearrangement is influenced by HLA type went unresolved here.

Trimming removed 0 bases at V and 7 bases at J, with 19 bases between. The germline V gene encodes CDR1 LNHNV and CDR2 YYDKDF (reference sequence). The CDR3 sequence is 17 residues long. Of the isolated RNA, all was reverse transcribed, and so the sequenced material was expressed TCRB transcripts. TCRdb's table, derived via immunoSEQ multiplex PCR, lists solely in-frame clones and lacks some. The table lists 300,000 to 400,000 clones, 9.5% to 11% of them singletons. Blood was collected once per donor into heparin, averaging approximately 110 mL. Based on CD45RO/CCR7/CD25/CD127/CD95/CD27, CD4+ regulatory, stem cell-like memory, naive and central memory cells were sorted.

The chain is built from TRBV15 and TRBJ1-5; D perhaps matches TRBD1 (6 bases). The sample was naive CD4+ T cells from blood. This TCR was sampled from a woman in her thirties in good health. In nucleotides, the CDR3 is TGTGCCACCAGCAGAGATCTACGAGGACAGTTCAACCAGCCCCAGCATTTT. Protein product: CATSRDLRGQFNQPQHF.